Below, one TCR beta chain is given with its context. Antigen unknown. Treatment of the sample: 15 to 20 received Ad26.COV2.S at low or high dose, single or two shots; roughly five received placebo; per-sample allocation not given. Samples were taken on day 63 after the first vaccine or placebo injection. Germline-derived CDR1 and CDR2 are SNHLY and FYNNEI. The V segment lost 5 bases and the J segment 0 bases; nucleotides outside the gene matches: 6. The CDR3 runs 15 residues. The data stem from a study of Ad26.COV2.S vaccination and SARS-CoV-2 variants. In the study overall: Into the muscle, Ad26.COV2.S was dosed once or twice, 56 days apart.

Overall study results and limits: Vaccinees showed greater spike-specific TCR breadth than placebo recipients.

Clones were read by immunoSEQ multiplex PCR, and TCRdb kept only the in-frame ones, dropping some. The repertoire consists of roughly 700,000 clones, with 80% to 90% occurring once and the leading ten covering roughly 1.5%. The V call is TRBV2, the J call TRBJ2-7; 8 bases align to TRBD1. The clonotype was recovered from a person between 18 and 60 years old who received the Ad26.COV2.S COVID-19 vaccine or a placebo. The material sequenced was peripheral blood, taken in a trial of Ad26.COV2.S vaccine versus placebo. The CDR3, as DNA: TGTGCCAGCAGTCCCGACAGGGGCCCCTCCTACGAGCAGTACTTC. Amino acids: CASSPDRGPSYEQYF.